The 11 T cell receptor beta chains below come from one sample, sequenced in a study of OX40 agonist ivuxolimab in advanced cancers. Library preparation was by the immunoSEQ multiplex PCR assay. The source is immuneACCESS, and TCRdb retained only in-frame sequences with V and J called. Part of the clones is not carried over; for the studies checked, unresolved V genes explain less than half of this, and the remainder is unexplained. This sample comprises about 67,000 clones, 84% of them detected only once. Roughly 2.4% of the sample is in the top ten clones. Specimen: CD4+ or CD8+ T cells sorted from blood, collected in a trial of the OX40 agonist ivuxolimab. The receptors come from an adult with an advanced solid tumor such as melanoma, head and neck, liver or kidney cancer.

The chain links TRBV7-9 to TRBJ1-6; weak D call: TRBD1 (5 bases). This CDR3 contains 14 residues. CDR1 is SEHNR, CDR2 FQNEAQ, per germline (reference sequence). Trimming stripped 5 bases from V and 7 bases from J, with 12 bases between. For the CDR3, the DNA is TGTGCCAGCAGCCAGGGAGGTACCAATTCACCCCTCCACTTT. Translating it yields CASSQGGTNSPLHF.

This clone was detected once. The chain uses TRBV28 and TRBJ2-1, with D possibly being TRBD2 (5 bases). CDR3 size: 13 residues. V shed 7 bases and J shed 4 bases, with 11 bases lying between them. CDR1 MDHEN and CDR2 SYDVKM come from the germline V gene. CDR3 residues: CASTPAVYNEQFF. The CDR3 DNA follows: TGTGCCAGCACGCCAGCGGTTTACAATGAGCAGTTCTTC.

This sequence joins TRBV5-6 and TRBJ2-3; D gene ambiguous. This CDR3 is built from 15 residues. Trimming removed 1 base from V and 0 bases from J, with 9 bases in between. Germline CDR1 is SGHDT and CDR2 is YYEEEE. CDR3 sequence reads: CASSLLGKSTDTQYF. Here the CDR3 DNA reads TGTGCCAGCAGCTTGCTGGGGAAGAGCACAGATACGCAGTATTTT.

The rearrangement links TRBV19 to TRBJ2-1, with 8 bases lining up with TRBD2. V dropped 7 bases and J dropped 6; count of bases not matched to a gene: 8. Germline loops: CDR1 LNHDA, CDR2 SQIVND (reference sequence). The CDR3 contains 14 residues. The CDR3 spells CASKERGIFNEQFF. As DNA, the CDR3 is TGTGCCAGTAAGGAGCGGGGGATTTTCAATGAGCAGTTCTTC.

The chain joins TRBV7-2 to TRBJ2-7, with a possible D match to TRBD2 (5 bases). V lost 5 bases, J lost 5 bases, and 19 bases lay in between. CDR3 length: 15 residues. Looked up from germline, CDR1 is SGHTA and CDR2 is FQGNSA. In DNA form, the CDR3 reads TGTGCCAGCAGCCCTTTCCCCCGCTACGGGGACGAGCAGTACTTC. Its translation is CASSPFPRYGDEQYF.

The chain joins TRBV5-6 to TRBJ1-2; D perhaps matches TRBD1 (5 bases). V was pared by 2 bases and J by 11 bases, with 10 bases between. The CDR3 length is 11 residues. Germline V CDR1 and CDR2: SGHDT, YYEEEE. For the CDR3, the DNA is TGTGCCAGCAGCTTTGTGACAGAGTACACCTTC. Its protein is CASSFVTEYTF.

This chain connects TRBV9 to TRBJ2-1, with TRBD1 as a possible D gene (5 bases). Trimming pared 2 bases from V and 7 bases from J, leaving 10 bases between. Germline V gene sequence: CDR1 SGDLS, CDR2 YYNGEE. This CDR3 contains 13 residues. The DNA for the CDR3 is TGTGCCAGCAGCGTTCGACAGTCAAATGAGCAGTTCTTC. This encodes CASSVRQSNEQFF.

The rearrangement joins TRBV5-1 to TRBJ2-7, with 7 nucleotides matching TRBD1. The J segment lost 2 bases and the V segment lost 4 bases, leaving 9 bases of the junction unmatched. Germline V gene data show CDR1 as SGHRS and CDR2 as YFSETQ. The CDR3 covers 15 residues. CDR3 sequence: CASSPTGTDTYEQYF. The DNA of the CDR3 is TGCGCCAGCAGCCCAACAGGGACAGACACCTACGAGCAGTACTTC.

This chain connects TRBV9 to TRBJ1-5; maybe TRBD1 (5 bases). This CDR3 comprises 13 residues. CDR1 and CDR2 (germline): SGDLS, YYNGEE. Trimming removed 2 bases at V and 9 bases at J, with 12 bases between. As DNA, the CDR3 is TGTGCCAGCAGCGTCGGAGGGGAGGGGCCCCAGCATTTT. Protein product: CASSVGGEGPQHF.

The chain has TRBV5-1 and TRBJ1-2; the D is unclear. V shed 0 bases and J shed 0 bases, with 6 bases lying between them. From germline, CDR1 is SGHRS and CDR2 YFSETQ. CDR3 length: 14 residues. CDR3 sequence reads: CASSLGASNYGYTF. Here the CDR3 DNA reads TGCGCCAGCAGCTTGGGTGCTTCTAACTATGGCTACACCTTC.

The chain combines TRBV7-3 with TRBJ2-6; D perhaps matches TRBD2 (6 bases). Germline CDR1 and CDR2: SGHTA and FQGTGA. V was trimmed by 2 bases and J by 4 bases, leaving 9 bases between them. The CDR3 contains 15 residues. The CDR3 here is CASSLGGPGANVLTF. The CDR3 DNA sequence: TGTGCCAGCAGCTTAGGAGGGCCCGGGGCCAACGTCCTGACTTTC.